This TCR beta chain was documented in a study of cytomegalovirus exposure and HLA in healthy donors. Study-wide results and caveats: When analyzed later, a missense DCLRE1C variant was found to be linked to TCR beta V- and J-gene trimming. Across all donors, roughly uniform sequencing depth was an assumption of the presence/absence analyses. A later analysis showed that HLA-associated TCR beta chains had undergone more clonal expansion than equally common others. Earlier results showed most TCR beta V segments being productive about 87% or about 30% of the time.

The PCR was carried out with 60 Vbeta primers and 13 Jbeta primers. Sequenced by immunoSEQ multiplex PCR; TCRdb stores in-frame clones only, minus some. The sample includes 150,000 to 200,000 clones, 85% to 90% seen only once; the top ten take approximately 1.5%. V gave up 6 bases and J gave up 5 bases, with 10 bases separating them. Germline V gives CDR1 MNHNS, CDR2 SASEGT. The CDR3 runs to 12 residues. As to this clone: Its antigen is still unknown.

Sequencing used PBMCs. The rearrangement joins TRBV6-1 to TRBJ1-1, with D unclear. The sequence derives from a woman between 18 and 29 years old in good health and CMV-seronegative. Here the CDR3 reads CASSTGRTEAFF. In DNA, the CDR3 is TGTGCCAGCAGCACGGGGAGAACTGAAGCTTTCTTT.